Listed below are T cell receptor beta chains from one sample, sequenced in a study of blood T cell repertoires in COVID-19. Using immunoSEQ multiplex PCR, the repertoire was profiled, and TCRdb retains in-frame clones only, with some absent. The sample records about 52,000 clones, 65% to 85% being singletons. The material sequenced was peripheral blood. All receptors derive from a woman older than 75 with COVID-19, enrolled during active disease. CDR3s include the opening cysteine and the closing phenylalanine or tryptophan. D genes are given only for firm matches. Size is omitted from some rows. Given values are once, few, many or a class for expanded clones.

J | V | D | size | CDR3 | DNA
TRBJ2-3 | TRBV5-4 | TRBD1 | once | CASSRATGVGTDTQYF | TGTGCCAGCAGCCGCGCGACAGGGGTAGGCACAGATACGCAGTATTTT
TRBJ2-1 | TRBV19 | TRBD2 | once | CASSIEGSGGYNEQFF | TGTGCCAGTAGTATAGAAGGCTCGGGGGGATACAATGAGCAGTTCTTC
TRBJ1-2 | TRBV9 | TRBD1 | . | CASSAGTGGNYGYTF | TGTGCCAGCAGCGCAGGGACAGGGGGGAACTATGGCTACACCTTC
TRBJ2-7 | TRBV5-1 | . | . | CASSLAAAQGEGEQYF | TGCGCCAGCAGCTTGGCGGCCGCACAGGGGGAGGGCGAGCAGTACTTC
TRBJ1-1 | TRBV6-5 | TRBD1 | . | CASSYRQGQGAFF | TGTGCCAGCAGTTACCGACAGGGCCAGGGAGCTTTCTTT
TRBJ1-1 | TRBV7-6 | . | . | CASSSNLDRLNTEAFF | TGTGCCAGCAGCTCGAACTTGGACAGATTGAACACTGAAGCTTTCTTT
TRBJ1-1 | TRBV27 | TRBD1 | . | CASTGGIMNTEAFF | TGTGCCAGCACAGGGGGAATAATGAACACTGAAGCTTTCTTT
TRBJ1-6 | TRBV3-1/TRBV3-2 | . | . | CASIGRDYNSPLHF | TGTGCCAGCATCGGACGGGACTATAATTCACCCCTCCACTTT
TRBJ1-6 | TRBV11-2 | . | . | CASSLGPSRSPLHF | TGTGCCAGCAGCTTAGGGCCGTCTAGATCACCCCTCCACTTT
TRBJ2-3 | TRBV3-1/TRBV3-2 | TRBD1 | once | CASSRTGSGDTQYF | TGTGCCAGCAGCCGGACAGGGTCAGGAGATACGCAGTATTTT
TRBJ2-3 | TRBV6-5 | . | . | CASSPRQSSTDTQYF | TGTGCCAGCAGTCCAAGACAGTCTAGCACAGATACGCAGTATTTT
TRBJ2-1 | TRBV27 | TRBD2 | . | CASSLNGAGEVEQFF | TGTGCCAGCAGTCTCAACGGGGCGGGAGAGGTTGAGCAGTTCTTC
TRBJ2-7 | TRBV11-2 | TRBD1 | . | CASSLVPGGGYEQYF | TGTGCCAGCAGCTTAGTTCCAGGGGGCGGATACGAGCAGTACTTC
TRBJ2-2 | TRBV7-3 | . | . | CASSPEGRGNTGELFF | TGTGCCAGCAGCCCCGAGGGCAGGGGAAACACCGGGGAGCTGTTTTTT
TRBJ2-6 | TRBV5-4 | TRBD2 | . | CASSLGLAGTGVSGANVLTF | TGTGCCAGCAGCTTGGGACTAGCGGGAACCGGGGTCTCTGGGGCCAACGTCCTGACTTTC
TRBJ2-5 | TRBV29-1 | . | . | CSVAPDFQETQYF | TGCAGCGTTGCCCCCGACTTCCAAGAGACCCAGTACTTC
TRBJ2-6 | TRBV18 | TRBD1 | . | CASSPGTGFSGANVLTF | TGTGCCAGCTCACCAGGGACAGGGTTCTCTGGGGCCAACGTCCTGACTTTC
TRBJ2-3 | TRBV7-8 | . | . | CASSPGLGATDTQYF | TGTGCCAGCAGCCCCGGTTTGGGGGCCACAGATACGCAGTATTTT
TRBJ2-1 | TRBV19 | . | . | CASSLWYLSSYNEQFF | TGTGCCAGTAGTTTATGGTACCTGAGCTCCTACAATGAGCAGTTCTTC
TRBJ2-5 | TRBV9 | . | . | CASSPLGGKETQYF | TGTGCCAGCAGCCCTCTCGGTGGTAAAGAGACCCAGTACTTC
TRBJ2-7 | TRBV11-1 | . | . | CASSLGPIYEQYF | TGTGCCAGCAGCTTAGGTCCCATCTACGAGCAGTACTTC
TRBJ2-7 | TRBV5-6 | . | . | CASSLSSKAYEQYF | TGTGCCAGCAGCTTATCTAGCAAAGCCTACGAGCAGTACTTC
TRBJ1-1 | TRBV6-1 | TRBD1 | . | CASNAFTGGITEAFF | TGTGCCAGCAACGCCTTTACAGGGGGAATCACTGAAGCTTTCTTT
TRBJ2-7 | TRBV18 | . | . | CASSGGSYEQYF | TGTGCCAGCTCGGGGGGATCCTACGAGCAGTACTTC
TRBJ2-7 | TRBV5-1 | TRBD2 | . | CASSLTTSGPYEQYF | TGCGCCAGCAGCTTGACCACTAGCGGCCCCTACGAGCAGTACTTC
TRBJ1-2 | TRBV11-2 | . | . | CASSLQGNGYTF | TGTGCCAGCAGCTTACAGGGGAATGGCTACACCTTC
TRBJ2-1 | TRBV19 | TRBD2 | . | CASSTRGGRSYNEQFF | TGTGCCAGTAGTACCCGGGGCGGGAGGTCCTACAATGAGCAGTTCTTC
TRBJ1-2 | TRBV12-3/TRBV12-4 | . | . | CASTLGGPYGYTF | TGTGCCAGCACCCTGGGGGGACCCTATGGCTACACCTTC
TRBJ1-5 | TRBV7-2 | . | . | CASSLGRQTNQPQHF | TGTGCCAGCAGCTTAGGCCGACAGACGAATCAGCCCCAGCATTTT
TRBJ2-3 | TRBV27 | TRBD1 | few | CASTRTGVDTQYF | TGTGCCAGCACCCGGACAGGGGTCGATACGCAGTATTTT
TRBJ2-3 | TRBV27 | TRBD2 | . | CASSLSTGLARTDTQYF | TGTGCCAGCAGTTTATCGACGGGACTAGCTCGCACAGATACGCAGTATTTT
TRBJ1-6 | TRBV6-5 | . | . | CASSLVGGNSPLHF | TGTGCCAGCAGCCTTGTGGGGGGTAATTCACCCCTCCACTTT
TRBJ2-5 | TRBV3-1/TRBV3-2 | TRBD2 | once | CASRRTSGMQTQYF | TGTGCCAGCAGAAGGACTAGCGGGATGCAGACCCAGTACTTC
TRBJ1-1 | TRBV5-1 | . | . | CASSPTRVGYTEAFF | TGCGCCAGTTCCCCCACCAGGGTGGGGTACACTGAAGCTTTCTTT
TRBJ2-5 | TRBV10-3 | TRBD1 | . | CAISGKTGPETQYF | TGTGCCATCAGTGGCAAGACAGGGCCAGAGACCCAGTACTTC
TRBJ2-6 | TRBV28 | . | . | CASLKGNSGANVLTF | TGTGCCAGCCTTAAGGGGAACTCTGGGGCCAACGTCCTGACTTTC
TRBJ1-2 | TRBV19 | . | . | CASTWGGLSSDGYTF | TGTGCCAGTACGTGGGGGGGATTAAGCTCTGATGGCTACACCTTC
TRBJ2-4 | TRBV9 | . | . | CASSGGAGAKNIQYF | TGTGCCAGCAGCGGCGGGGCGGGAGCCAAAAACATTCAGTACTTC
TRBJ2-1 | TRBV14 | . | . | CASSLLVNEQFF | TGTGCCAGCAGCTTACTAGTGAATGAGCAGTTCTTC
TRBJ1-2 | TRBV20-1 | . | . | CSPANTGPTF | TGCAGTCCAGCAAATACAGGGCCCACCTTC
TRBJ1-6 | TRBV6-6 | . | . | CAITGSSYNSPLHF | TGTGCCATTACAGGGAGCTCCTATAATTCACCCCTCCACTTT
TRBJ2-2 | TRBV7-3 | TRBD2 | once | CASSSVAGAGTGELFF | TGTGCCAGCAGCTCAGTAGCGGGAGCGGGCACCGGGGAGCTGTTTTTT
TRBJ2-1 | TRBV28 | TRBD2 | . | CASSPGGLAGGPLDEQFF | TGTGCCAGCAGCCCCGGGGGGTTAGCGGGAGGGCCCTTGGATGAGCAGTTCTTC
TRBJ2-7 | TRBV5-5 | . | . | CASSLSSQAEQYF | TGTGCCAGCAGCTTGAGTTCTCAGGCCGAGCAGTACTTC
TRBJ2-1 | TRBV7-3 | TRBD2 | . | CASSSGLAGPAGEQFF | TGTGCCAGCAGCTCCGGGCTAGCGGGACCAGCCGGGGAGCAGTTCTTC
TRBJ1-5 | TRBV6-5 | . | few | CASSTGGHQPQHF | TGTGCCAGCTCAACCGGGGGGCATCAGCCCCAGCATTTT
TRBJ2-7 | TRBV2 | . | . | CASSRLGSEQYF | TGTGCCAGCAGCCGGCTGGGGAGCGAGCAGTACTTC
TRBJ1-6 | TRBV28 | TRBD1 | . | CASIAGTGGSPLHF | TGTGCCAGCATCGCCGGGACAGGGGGTTCACCCCTCCACTTT
TRBJ2-3 | TRBV7-9 | . | . | CASSARGAASTDTQYF | TGTGCCAGCAGCGCCCGGGGAGCCGCTAGCACAGATACGCAGTATTTT
TRBJ2-7 | TRBV7-9 | TRBD2 | . | CASTDTLAGVPYEQYF | TGTGCCAGCACCGACACCCTAGCGGGAGTGCCCTACGAGCAGTACTTC